The sample holds many counts of the clone carrying this TCR beta chain. Its specificity is unknown. Whole-study findings and limits: The TCR gene usage of tumor memory CD4+ T cells clustered together with blood and lymph node memory CD4+ cells and with lymph node naive CD4+ cells.

This CDR3 is built from 15 residues. Germline CDR1 is MGHRA and CDR2 is YSYEKL. Trimming at V came to 0 bases and at J to 12 bases, leaving 4 bases not matched to a gene. Semi-nested PCR with Nested Universal Primer A followed constant-region reverse priming of full-length variable regions. TCRdb re-called the 5' RACE reads through MiXCR, storing one row per CDR3 protein. The sample holds fewer than 15,000 distinct CDR3 sequences; less than 25% are singletons and the top ten take less than 4%. The receptor was isolated from a female donor with breast cancer. The rearrangement joins TRBV4-1 to TRBJ2-1, with 14 nucleotides matching TRBD2. Sample: naive CD4+ T cells sorted from blood. Described subset: naive CD4+ T cells, CD4+CD45RA+CD25-. In nucleotides, the CDR3 is TGCGCCAGCAGCCAAGAGACTAGCGGGAGGGCCGGGCAGTTCTTC. Translating it yields CASSQETSGRAGQFF.